The 5 T cell receptor beta chains presented below share a single source sample, sequenced in a study of blood T cell repertoires in COVID-19. Profiling relied on immunoSEQ multiplex PCR, and the TCRdb table lists in-frame clones only, not all of them. The table includes roughly 670,000 clones, about 90% detected once. The sample taken for sequencing was peripheral blood. The receptors originated from a woman in her late teens or twenties with acute or convalescent COVID-19.

In regard to this clone: Other DNA sequences in this sample translate to the same CDR3. This sequence joins TRBV7-9 and TRBJ2-7; maybe TRBD2 (6 bases). The germline V and J ends were trimmed by 5 bases and 0 bases, with 8 bases remaining between them. Looked up from germline, CDR1 is SEHNR and CDR2 is FQNEAQ (reference sequence). The CDR3 is 13 amino acids. The CDR3: CASSPGLSYEQYF. The CDR3 DNA follows: TGTGCCAGCAGCCCGGGACTCTCCTACGAGCAGTACTTC.

The chain is built from TRBV29-1 and TRBJ1-1; D not certain. Germline loops: CDR1 SQVTM, CDR2 ANQGSEA. The CDR3 covers 11 residues. Trimming stripped 8 bases from V and 3 bases from J, with 10 bases between. CDR3 region: CSLGGDTEAFF. The CDR3 DNA reads TGCAGCCTAGGAGGAGACACTGAAGCTTTCTTT.

The CDR3 loop is CASSLSPQAISTDTQYF. The DNA for the CDR3 is TGTGCCAGCAGCTTATCTCCACAGGCGATCAGCACAGATACGCAGTATTTT. The genes are TRBV7-2 and TRBJ2-3; weak D call: TRBD1 (5 bases). V was trimmed by 2 bases and J by 0 bases, leaving 15 bases between them. CDR3 size: 17 residues. Germline V gene data show CDR1 as SGHTA and CDR2 as FQGNSA. Supplemented by reference TRBV7-2 and TRBJ2-3, the full variable domain reads GAGVSQSPSNKVTEKGKDVELRCDPISGHTALYWYRQSLGQGLEFLIYFQGNSAPDKSGLPSDRFSAERTGGSVSTLTIQRTQQEDSAVYLCASSLSPQAISTDTQYFGPGTRLTVL.

V usage is TRBV21-1 and J usage is TRBJ1-4; TRBD1 is taken as the D call from the table, unchecked against the DNA. TRBV21-1 is a documented pseudogene. The length of the CDR3 is 18 residues. CDR3 nucleotides: TGTGCCAGCAGTTCATTGGCCCCCATCTTTGCAACTAATGAAAAACTGTTTTTT. Protein sequence: CASSSLAPIFATNEKLFF.

This clone was seen once. The chain couples TRBV2 to TRBJ1-1, with unresolved D. CDR1 and CDR2 (germline): SNHLY, FYNNEI. CDR3 length: 13 amino acids. V lost 3 bases and J 1 base, leaving 6 bases between the germline ends. The CDR3 loop reads CASSEVGNTEAFF. The CDR3 bases are TGTGCCAGCAGTGAGGTCGGGAACACTGAAGCTTTCTTT.